The 11 T cell receptor beta chains below all came from one sample that was sequenced in a study of blood T cell repertoires in COVID-19. Repertoires were generated with immunoSEQ multiplex PCR, while TCRdb's copy carries only in-frame clones and drops some. The sample lists tens of thousands of clones; more than 90% were seen once. What was sequenced was peripheral blood. The receptors were sampled from a human donor with active COVID-19. The donor label of this sample is uncertain.

The CDR3 DNA sequence: TGTGCCAGCTCACCAGGGACAGGTGCTTCACCCCTCCACTTT. Translation gives CASSPGTGASPLHF. The chain has TRBV18 and TRBJ1-6; 8 bases map to TRBD1. This CDR3 is 14 amino acids long. V trimming: 2 bases; J trimming: 9 bases; junction bases outside the gene matches: 3. The germline V gene encodes CDR1 KGHSH and CDR2 LQKENI. Full variable domain (missing parts from reference TRBV18 and TRBJ1-6): NAGVMQNPRHLVRRRGQEARLRCSPMKGHSHVYWYRQLPEEGLKFMVYLQKENIIDESGMPKERFSAEFPKEGPSILRIQQVVRGDSAAYFCASSPGTGASPLHFGNGTRLTVT.

This clone was recorded a few times. The V gene is TRBV28, the J gene TRBJ1-6, with D perhaps TRBD1 (6 bases). This CDR3 is built from 16 residues. With 8 bases removed from V and 7 bases from J, the gap between germline ends came to 21 bases. Germline assignment: CDR1 MDHEN and CDR2 SYDVKM. The chain's CDR3 is CASSVGGRYGNSPLHF. The CDR3 nucleotides are TGTGCCAGCTCAGTTGGGGGCCGCTATGGGAATTCACCCCTCCACTTT.

The gene calls are TRBV5-1 and TRBJ2-1; 13 positions agree with TRBD2. After removal of 5 bases from V and 6 bases from J, the junction contained 5 bases not matched to a gene. Germline V lookup: CDR1 SGHRS, CDR2 YFSETQ. The CDR3 has 15 residues. The CDR3 DNA reads TGCGCCAGCAGTTTGAGGACTAGCGGGAGCAATGAGCAGTTCTTC. Protein sequence: CASSLRTSGSNEQFF.

V is TRBV27 and J is TRBJ2-1, with a tentative D call TRBD2 (6 bases). Germline loops: CDR1 MNHEY, CDR2 SMNVEV (reference sequence). The CDR3 is made up of 11 amino acids. V was shortened by 4 bases and J by 9 bases, with 7 bases between the two germline ends. This CDR3 reads CASSSSVEQFF. The CDR3 region has the DNA TGTGCCAGCAGTTCTAGCGTTGAGCAGTTCTTC.

This clone has only one observation. The genes are TRBV28 and TRBJ1-2, with 8 bases lining up with TRBD1. The V gene end was trimmed by 5 bases and the J gene end by 7 bases; junction bases not matched to a gene: 9. The germline gives CDR1 MDHEN, CDR2 SYDVKM. CDR3 length: 14 residues. The CDR3 coding sequence is TGTGCCAGCAGTCGCCCCGACAGGGGAGGTGGCTACACCTTC. Translated, it gives CASSRPDRGGGYTF.

This clone occurred once. The same CDR3 can be traced to other DNA sequences in this sample. J is TRBJ2-3 and V is TRBV5-1; D possibly corresponds to TRBD1 (5 bases). The germline V gene encodes CDR1 SGHRS and CDR2 YFSETQ. V shed 0 bases and J shed 3 bases, with 5 bases lying between them. The CDR3 runs 13 residues. The DNA for the CDR3 is TGCGCCAGCAGCTTGGCAGGGACAGATACGCAGTATTTT. Encoded protein: CASSLAGTDTQYF.

The J gene is TRBJ2-5, the V gene TRBV12-5, with a weak D call TRBD1 (6 bases). The CDR3 is 15 amino acids. Per germline, CDR1 LGHNT and CDR2 FRNRAP. Between the trimmed V and J ends, which lost 0 bases and 2 bases, there was a span of 10 bases. CDR3 sequence reads: CASGLVRRGQETQYF. CDR3 DNA sequence: TGTGCTAGTGGTTTGGTACGCAGGGGACAAGAGACCCAGTACTTC.

V gene TRBV5-5 combines with J gene TRBJ2-7; D is perhaps TRBD1 (7 bases). CDR1 is SGHKS and CDR2 is YYEKEE in the germline V gene (reference sequence). The CDR3 is 15 residues long. The ends were cut back, 4 bases at V and 1 base at J, with 15 bases in the middle. The CDR3 coding sequence is TGTGCCAGCAGCAATGGGGCAGGGGGGTCCTACGAGCAGTACTTC. It is translated as CASSNGAGGSYEQYF.

V and J are TRBV24-1 and TRBJ1-1, with 7 bases that match TRBD1. Germline CDR1 is KGHDR and CDR2 is SFDVKD. There are 13 residues in the CDR3. The J segment lost 5 bases and the V segment lost 3 bases, leaving 2 bases of the junction unmatched. CDR3 nucleotides: TGTGCCACCAGTGATGTGACAGGGACTGAAGCTTTCTTT. Translated, it gives CATSDVTGTEAFF.

The rearrangement links TRBV5-4 to TRBJ2-5; 8 nucleotides line up with TRBD1. This CDR3 is 13 amino acids long. Germline V gives CDR1 SGHNT, CDR2 YYREEE (reference sequence). V shed 5 bases and J 6 bases; nucleotides not matched to a gene: 6. This CDR3 is CASRPGQGKTQYF. The CDR3 region has the DNA TGTGCCAGCAGACCCGGACAGGGAAAGACCCAGTACTTC. Full variable domain (outside the CDR3, taken from reference TRBV5-4 and TRBJ2-5): ETGVTQSPTHLIKTRGQQVTLRCSSQSGHNTVSWYQQALGQGPQFIFQYYREEENGRGNFPPRFSGLQFPNYSSELNVNALELDDSALYLCASRPGQGKTQYFGPGTRLLVL.

The chain has TRBV6-2 or TRBV6-3 and TRBJ1-5, with unresolved D. CDR1 is MNHEY, CDR2 SVGEGT, per germline. With 2 bases removed from V and 5 bases from J, the gap between germline ends came to 7 bases. The CDR3 spans 13 residues. The CDR3 DNA follows: TGTGCCAGCAGTTACCAGAGGGATCAGCCCCAGCATTTT. Translated: CASSYQRDQPQHF.